These 22 T cell receptor beta chains came from one sample sequenced in a study of OX40 agonist ivuxolimab in advanced cancers. Method: immunoSEQ multiplex PCR; TCRdb's copy keeps in-frame clones and lacks some. Counted here are approximately 60,000 clones, about nine tenths occurring once; the ten biggest clones make up approximately 0.4%. The sample here was CD4+ or CD8+ T cells sorted from blood, taken in a trial of the OX40 agonist ivuxolimab. The receptors come from an adult with an advanced solid tumor such as melanoma, head and neck, liver or kidney cancer.

The chain combines TRBV9 with TRBJ2-3; no clear D gene. The CDR3 sequence is 16 residues long. The germline V gene encodes CDR1 SGDLS and CDR2 YYNGEE. The V gene lost 4 bases and the J gene lost 0 bases, with 15 bases spanning the gap. This CDR3 is CASSPERVFSTDTQYF. DNA for the CDR3: TGTGCCAGCAGCCCGGAGAGAGTTTTTAGCACAGATACGCAGTATTTT.

The J gene is TRBJ2-7, the V gene TRBV10-1, with no clear D. The germline V gene encodes CDR1 WNHNN and CDR2 SYGVQD (reference sequence). The CDR3 consists of 12 residues. V gave up 0 bases and J gave up 3 bases, with 3 bases separating them. The CDR3 sequence: CASSESSYEQYF. In DNA, the CDR3 is TGCGCCAGCAGTGAGTCCAGCTACGAGCAGTACTTC.

There are a few counts of this clone. The V gene is TRBV2, the J gene TRBJ2-2; D might be TRBD1 or TRBD2, each matching 5 bases. The CDR3 has 13 residues. The V end lost 6 bases, the J end lost 6 bases, and 11 bases lay between the germline ends. The germline V gene encodes CDR1 SNHLY and CDR2 FYNNEI. CDR3 sequence (DNA): TGTGCCAGCAGCGTATGGGGGTCCGGGGAGCTGTTTTTT. As protein: CASSVWGSGELFF.

The J gene is TRBJ1-6, the V gene TRBV30; 10 nucleotides align to TRBD1. Germline trimming cut 2 bases from V and 2 bases from J; bases unmatched to any gene: 12. Germline V gene data show CDR1 as GTSNPN and CDR2 as SVGIG (reference sequence). This CDR3 comprises 19 residues. The CDR3 region is CAWSLPGTGAFPYNSPLHF. As DNA, the CDR3 is TGTGCCTGGAGTCTCCCCGGGACAGGGGCGTTCCCCTATAATTCACCCCTCCACTTT. The complete variable domain, with remaining parts taken from reference TRBV30 and TRBJ1-6, reads SQTIHQWPATLVQPVGSPLSLECTVEGTSNPNLYWYRQAAGRGLQLLFYSVGIGQISSEVPQNLSASRPQDRQFILSSKKLLLSDSGFYLCAWSLPGTGAFPYNSPLHFGNGTRLTVT.

This rearrangement joins TRBV9 to TRBJ2-2, with D unclear. The germline V gene has CDR1 SGDLS and CDR2 YYNGEE. The CDR3 is 15 amino acids. V lost 3 bases, J lost 0 bases, and 9 bases lay in between. The DNA of the CDR3 is TGTGCCAGCAGCGGTACAGCTGCGAACACCGGGGAGCTGTTTTTT. It yields the protein CASSGTAANTGELFF.

CDR3 sequence: CASSQLKTVTDTQYF. The CDR3 nucleotides are TGTGCCAGCAGCCAACTTAAGACGGTCACAGATACGCAGTATTTT. This chain joins TRBV7-9 and TRBJ2-3; D gene uncertain. CDR3 length: 15 amino acids. The germline V gene encodes CDR1 SEHNR and CDR2 FQNEAQ (reference sequence). V lost 5 bases and J 2 bases, leaving 14 bases between the germline ends.

This rearrangement joins TRBV30 to TRBJ2-1; D is ambiguous. Germline assignment: CDR1 GTSNPN and CDR2 SVGIG (reference sequence). V lost 2 bases, J lost 4 bases, and 6 bases lay in between. The CDR3 has 12 amino acids. The CDR3 sequence is CAWSLNYNEQFF. CDR3 coding DNA: TGTGCCTGGAGTCTGAATTACAATGAGCAGTTCTTC.

The rearrangement joins TRBV20-1 to TRBJ2-1; D remains ambiguous. Germline V gene lookup returns CDR1 DFQATT and CDR2 SNEGSKA (reference sequence). Trimming cost V 7 bases and J 6 bases, with 7 bases left between them. This CDR3 has 10 residues. This CDR3 is CSGFFNEQFF. DNA of the CDR3: TGCAGTGGGTTCTTCAATGAGCAGTTCTTC.

The chain has TRBV6-5 and TRBJ1-1; D is possibly TRBD1 (5 bases). The germline V gene has CDR1 MNHEY and CDR2 SVGAGI. There are 13 residues in the CDR3. Trimming took 0 bases from V and 4 from J, leaving 6 bases between them. The DNA for the CDR3 is TGTGCCAGCAGTTACTCGAGGGGCACTGAAGCTTTCTTT. Protein sequence: CASSYSRGTEAFF.

V gene TRBV18 combines with J gene TRBJ2-1; no clear D gene. Germline V gene lookup returns CDR1 KGHSH and CDR2 LQKENI. The CDR3 consists of 15 residues. V was cut by 3 bases and J by 1 base, with 10 bases left in between. The CDR3, as DNA: TGTGCCAGCTCACCGGCTGTGGAGTCCTACAATGAGCAGTTCTTC. Its protein is CASSPAVESYNEQFF.

This rearrangement joins TRBV6-5 to TRBJ2-3; TRBD2 matches at 8 bases. The CDR3 is 15 residues long. Germline CDR1 and CDR2: MNHEY and SVGAGI. Germline trimming cut 0 bases from V and 4 bases from J; bases unmatched to any gene: 3. The CDR3 here is CASSYSGLDPDTQYF. In DNA form, the CDR3 reads TGTGCCAGCAGTTACTCGGGACTAGATCCAGATACGCAGTATTTT.

This sequence joins TRBV5-1 and TRBJ2-7, with D unresolved. CDR3 length: 13 amino acids. The V and J ends lost 2 bases and 0 bases respectively, with 6 bases between them. Germline lookup yields CDR1 SGHRS and CDR2 YFSETQ. The DNA of the CDR3 is TGCGCCAGCAGCTTTGTTAGCTCCTACGAGCAGTACTTC. Residues: CASSFVSSYEQYF.

V is TRBV6-5 and J is TRBJ2-3; TRBD2 aligns across 8 bases. There are 15 residues in the CDR3. CDR1 is MNHEY, CDR2 SVGAGI, per germline. Losses at the gene ends were 7 bases for V and 2 bases for J; bases not matched to a gene: 8. The CDR3 protein is CASKTAGGVTDTQYF. CDR3 nucleotides: TGTGCCAGCAAAACGGCGGGGGGAGTCACAGATACGCAGTATTTT.

This clone was counted a single time. V and J are TRBV7-9 and TRBJ2-7, with D possibly TRBD2 on 7 matching bases. This CDR3 region has 16 residues. CDR1 SEHNR and CDR2 FQNEAQ come from the germline V gene (reference sequence). V lost 5 bases and J lost 0, with 17 bases in between. The CDR3 loop is CASSVRGAMGSYEQYF. The CDR3 coding sequence is TGTGCCAGCAGCGTCCGGGGGGCAATGGGCTCCTACGAGCAGTACTTC. Full variable domain (missing parts from reference TRBV7-9 and TRBJ2-7): DTGVSQNPRHKITKRGQNVTFRCDPISEHNRLYWYRQTLGQGPEFLTYFQNEAQLEKSRLLSDRFSAERPKGSFSTLEIQRTEQGDSAMYLCASSVRGAMGSYEQYFGPGTRLTVT.

V usage is TRBV7-2 and J usage is TRBJ1-5; maybe TRBD1 (5 bases). The CDR3 is 14 amino acids. V lost 4 bases and J lost 2, with 9 bases in between. Germline V gene lookup returns CDR1 SGHTA and CDR2 FQGNSA. The CDR3 loop reads CASSSGTGNQPQHF. The CDR3, as DNA: TGTGCCAGCAGCTCCGGGACGGGCAATCAGCCCCAGCATTTT.

Of note for this clone: The same CDR3 can be traced to other DNA sequences in this sample. The genes are TRBV29-1 and TRBJ1-2; D gene uncertain. The ends were cut back, 4 bases at V and 6 bases at J, with 3 bases in the middle. Looked up from germline, CDR1 is SQVTM and CDR2 is ANQGSEA. This CDR3 has 9 amino acids. CDR3 coding DNA: TGCAGCGTTGTAGATGGCTACACCTTC. Translated, it gives CSVVDGYTF.

The sample holds one count of this clone. The chain combines TRBV5-1 with TRBJ1-2; D is possibly TRBD1 (6 bases). V lost 0 bases and J lost 0, with 12 bases in between. From germline, CDR1 is SGHRS and CDR2 YFSETQ. The CDR3 totals 16 residues. Here the CDR3 reads CASSLAGASANYGYTF. The CDR3 coding sequence is TGCGCCAGCAGCTTGGCGGGGGCCTCAGCTAACTATGGCTACACCTTC.

This sequence joins TRBV14 and TRBJ1-1, with D tentatively TRBD1 (6 bases). Between the trimmed V and J ends, which lost 1 base and 2 bases, there was a span of 11 bases. Per the germline V gene, CDR1 is SGHDN and CDR2 is FVKESK. CDR3 length: 15 residues. CDR3 bases: TGTGCCAGCAGCCAAGGTCGGGGACAAAACACTGAAGCTTTCTTT. This codes for CASSQGRGQNTEAFF.

The V gene is TRBV2, the J gene TRBJ2-7, with 11 bases that match TRBD2. The CDR3 runs to 14 residues. Germline V CDR1 and CDR2: SNHLY, FYNNEI. The trim removed 4 bases at V and 7 bases at J, leaving 6 bases unmatched. In DNA form, the CDR3 reads TGTGCCAGCAGTGTGACTAGCGGGACGCGGGAGCAGTACTTC. Translating gives CASSVTSGTREQYF.

The rearrangement joins TRBV2 to TRBJ1-6, with unresolved D. The V end lost 5 bases, the J end lost 0 bases, and 20 bases lay between the germline ends. CDR1 SNHLY and CDR2 FYNNEI come from the germline V gene. This CDR3 has 19 amino acids. DNA for the CDR3: TGTGCCAGCAGTCCTTACCCCTTCGCCCCTGCCTCCTATAATTCACCCCTCCACTTT. Translation gives CASSPYPFAPASYNSPLHF.

V is TRBV5-4 and J is TRBJ2-3, with D possibly called TRBD1 or TRBD2 (5 bases each). The CDR3 has 16 residues. Trimming pared 0 bases from V and 5 bases from J, leaving 16 bases between. Germline assignment: CDR1 SGHNT and CDR2 YYREEE (reference sequence). CDR3 amino acids: CASSLVPGWDVDTQYF. The CDR3 region has the DNA TGTGCCAGCAGCTTGGTCCCCGGGTGGGACGTAGATACGCAGTATTTT.

CDR3 nucleotide sequence: TGCGCCAGCAGCTTGGGGACCGCTTCTGGGGCCAACGTCCTGACTTTC. Amino acids: CASSLGTASGANVLTF. The V call is TRBV5-1, the J call TRBJ2-6; D uncertain. Trimming removed 0 bases at V and 1 base at J, with 8 bases between. This CDR3 contains 16 residues. From germline, CDR1 is SGHRS and CDR2 YFSETQ.